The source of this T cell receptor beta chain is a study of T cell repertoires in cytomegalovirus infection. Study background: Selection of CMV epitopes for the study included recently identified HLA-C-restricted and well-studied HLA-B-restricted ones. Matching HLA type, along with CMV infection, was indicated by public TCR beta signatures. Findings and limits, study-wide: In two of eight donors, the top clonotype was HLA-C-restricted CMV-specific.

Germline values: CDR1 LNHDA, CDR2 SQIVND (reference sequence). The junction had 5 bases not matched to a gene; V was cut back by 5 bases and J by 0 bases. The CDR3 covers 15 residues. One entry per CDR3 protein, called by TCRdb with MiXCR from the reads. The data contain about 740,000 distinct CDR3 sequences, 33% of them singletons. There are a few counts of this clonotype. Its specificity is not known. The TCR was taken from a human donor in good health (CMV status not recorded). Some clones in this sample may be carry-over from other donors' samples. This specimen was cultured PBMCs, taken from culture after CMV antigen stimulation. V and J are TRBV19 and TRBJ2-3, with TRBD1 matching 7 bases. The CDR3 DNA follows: TGTGCCAGTAGTCCCACAGGGGCCAGCACAGATACGCAGTATTTT. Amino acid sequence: CASSPTGASTDTQYF.